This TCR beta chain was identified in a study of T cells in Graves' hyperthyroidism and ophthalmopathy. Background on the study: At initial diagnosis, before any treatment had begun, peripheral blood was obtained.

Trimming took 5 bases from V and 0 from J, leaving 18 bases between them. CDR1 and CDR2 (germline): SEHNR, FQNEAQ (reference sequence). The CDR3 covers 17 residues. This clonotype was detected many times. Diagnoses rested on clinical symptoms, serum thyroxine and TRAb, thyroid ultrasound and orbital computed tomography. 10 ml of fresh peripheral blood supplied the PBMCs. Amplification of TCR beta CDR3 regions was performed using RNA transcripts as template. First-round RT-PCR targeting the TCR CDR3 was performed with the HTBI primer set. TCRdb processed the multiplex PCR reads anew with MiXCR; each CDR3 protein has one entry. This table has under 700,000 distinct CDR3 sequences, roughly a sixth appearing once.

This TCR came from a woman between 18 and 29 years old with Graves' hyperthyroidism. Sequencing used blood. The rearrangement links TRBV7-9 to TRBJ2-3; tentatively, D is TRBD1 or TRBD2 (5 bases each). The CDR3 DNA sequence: TGTGCCAGCAGCAGACGCGAAGGGACGCTTAGCACAGATACGCAGTATTTT. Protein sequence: CASSRREGTLSTDTQYF.